This T cell receptor beta chain was identified during a study of beta chain features in type 1 diabetes. In this sample, this clone turned up a few times. A sort by CD45RO/CCR7/CD25/CD127/CD95/CD27 yielded CD4+ naive, central memory, regulatory and stem cell-like memory cells. The CDR3 is made up of 14 amino acids. Deletions cut 3 bases from V and 5 bases from J, with 14 bases between. Per the germline V gene, CDR1 is SGDLS and CDR2 is YYNGEE. All of the isolated RNA was reverse transcribed, so expressed TCRB transcripts were sequenced. Profiled with immunoSEQ multiplex PCR; TCRdb holds only in-frame clones, not every one. The sample lists approximately 300,000 clones, approximately 9.9% seen once, with around 0.015% in the top ten.

This TCR was sampled from a woman between 25 and 40 years old in good health. The chain combines TRBV9 with TRBJ2-5; a weak D match, TRBD2 (6 bases). Sequenced: naive CD4+ T cells from blood. The CDR3 region is CASSETGVRETQYF. The CDR3 DNA follows: TGTGCCAGCAGCGAAACGGGGGTACGGGAGACCCAGTACTTC.